These T cell receptor beta chains were read from a single sample in a study of blood T cells in healthy people across ages. TCRdb re-analysed the 5' RACE reads in MiXCR, keeping a single row per CDR3 protein. The table has 790,000 or so distinct CDR3 sequences, about 56% seen once. Sequenced: blood. Receptors were obtained from a man aged 35 to 55 in good health. The CDR3 runs from the conserved cysteine through the conserved F or W. D genes are given only for firm matches. Clone sizes are given selectively: once, few, many, or a class where the clone is expanded.

TRBD1	TRBV27	TRBJ2-7	NA	CVSRYRGLDEQYF	TGTGTCAGCAGGTACAGGGGGCTGGACGAGCAGTACTTC
NA	TRBV3-1	TRBJ2-6	NA	CASSQDGTSSGANVLTF	TGTGCCAGCAGCCAAGACGGGACAAGCTCTGGGGCCAACGTCCTGACTTTC
TRBD2	TRBV9	TRBJ2-5	few	CASSRAGLVQETQYF	TGTGCCAGCAGCCGAGCGGGACTCGTACAAGAGACCCAGTACTTC
TRBD1	TRBV9	TRBJ2-7	NA	CASSVGGTATYEQYF	TGTGCCAGCAGCGTAGGGGGGACAGCAACCTACGAGCAGTACTTC
NA	TRBV4-2	TRBJ2-5	NA	CASSQVPAGETQYF	TGTGCCAGCAGCCAAGTTCCGGCCGGAGAGACCCAGTACTTC
TRBD1	TRBV5-1	TRBJ2-2	NA	CASSSSGGRNTGELFF	TGCGCCAGCAGTTCCTCAGGGGGTCGGAACACCGGGGAGCTGTTTTTT
NA	TRBV18	TRBJ2-1	NA	CASSPLDKSYNEQFF	TGTGCCAGCTCACCGTTAGACAAATCTTACAATGAGCAGTTCTTC
TRBD2	TRBV9	TRBJ2-7	NA	CASSPRTSGGLISSYEQYF	TGTGCCAGCAGCCCGAGGACTAGCGGGGGACTAATTAGCTCCTACGAGCAGTACTTC
NA	TRBV20-1	TRBJ2-7	NA	CSAPSEEVYEQYF	TGCAGTGCCCCTAGCGAGGAGGTCTACGAGCAGTACTTC
NA	TRBV3-1	TRBJ2-1	NA	CASSQETSGYNEQFF	TGTGCCAGCAGCCAAGAGACGAGCGGCTACAATGAGCAGTTCTTC
NA	TRBV3-1	TRBJ2-5	NA	CASSQVTGAETQYF	TGTGCCAGCAGCCAAGTGACCGGGGCAGAGACCCAGTACTTC
TRBD1	TRBV6-6	TRBJ2-7	once	CASGRPKAGTGAYEQYF	TGTGCCAGTGGGAGACCCAAAGCCGGGACAGGGGCCTACGAGCAGTACTTC
NA	TRBV7-2	TRBJ1-5	NA	CASSLEVGGRQPQHF	TGTGCCAGCAGCTTGGAGGTGGGGGGCCGTCAGCCCCAGCATTTT
NA	TRBV5-1	TRBJ2-1	NA	CASSLQSIGGPYNEQFF	TGCGCCAGCAGCTTGCAGTCGATCGGGGGACCCTACAATGAGCAGTTCTTC
NA	TRBV6-1	TRBJ2-7	NA	CASSEGGMDYEQYF	TGTGCCAGCAGTGAAGGAGGGATGGACTACGAGCAGTACTTC
TRBD1	TRBV27	TRBJ1-1	NA	CASSIYRGTEAFF	TGTGCCAGTTCAATTTACAGGGGTACTGAAGCTTTCTTT
NA	TRBV28	TRBJ2-7	NA	CASSSKGLTNYEQYF	TGTGCCAGCAGTTCAAAGGGACTTACGAACTACGAGCAGTACTTC
NA	TRBV6-5	TRBJ2-1	NA	CASSYIDNYNEQFF	TGTGCCAGCAGCTACATCGACAACTACAATGAGCAGTTCTTC
NA	TRBV12-5	TRBJ2-3	NA	CASGGSSTDTQYF	TGTGCTAGTGGAGGGTCTAGCACAGATACGCAGTATTTT
NA	TRBV25-1	TRBJ2-1	NA	CASSAYEQFF	TGTGCCAGCAGTGCGTATGAGCAGTTCTTC
TRBD1	TRBV28	TRBJ1-2	NA	CASSLQGAAQYGYTF	TGTGCCAGCAGTTTACAGGGGGCTGCTCAATATGGCTACACCTTC
TRBD1	TRBV7-2	TRBJ1-1	few	CASSSPGQKIMNTEAFF	TGTGCCAGCAGCTCCCCGGGACAGAAAATTATGAACACTGAAGCTTTCTTT
TRBD1	TRBV6-1	TRBJ2-5	NA	CASSPDRGLEQYF	TGTGCCAGCAGCCCCGACAGGGGGCTTGAGCAGTACTTC
NA	TRBV2	TRBJ2-5	NA	CASSEIRGPQETQYF	TGTGCCAGCAGTGAAATTCGGGGGCCCCAAGAGACCCAGTACTTC
TRBD2	TRBV7-2	TRBJ2-7	few	CASSSIGGSGRTYEQYF	TGTGCCAGCAGCTCCATCGGTGGAAGCGGGAGAACCTACGAGCAGTACTTC
NA	TRBV27	TRBJ2-5	NA	CASSPGGGLETQYF	TGTGCCAGCAGCCCCGGGGGAGGATTGGAGACCCAGTACTTC
NA	TRBV28	TRBJ1-4	NA	CASSPIPKGFPATNEKLFF	TGTGCCAGCAGTCCTATCCCCAAAGGTTTCCCCGCAACTAATGAAAAACTGTTTTTT
NA	TRBV4-1	TRBJ1-2	NA	CASSQSGLLYGYTF	TGCGCCAGCAGCCAATCAGGGCTCCTCTATGGCTACACCTTC
NA	TRBV10-3	TRBJ2-7	NA	CAIRGVDDEQYF	TGTGCCATCAGGGGAGTGGACGACGAGCAGTACTTC
NA	TRBV14	TRBJ2-1	many	CASSRLAKGEQFF	TGTGCCAGCAGCCGTCTAGCGAAGGGGGAGCAGTTCTTC
TRBD1	TRBV12-3/TRBV12-4	TRBJ2-7	NA	CASSLAPGQGDSYEQYF	TGTGCCAGCAGTTTAGCCCCTGGGCAGGGGGATTCCTACGAGCAGTACTTC
TRBD2	TRBV29-1	TRBJ2-7	NA	CSVDTSGSSYEQYF	TGCAGCGTTGACACTAGCGGGAGCTCGTACGAGCAGTACTTC
NA	TRBV3-1	TRBJ2-7	NA	CASSQYGGTSYEQYF	TGTGCCAGCAGCCAATATGGGGGAACCTCCTACGAGCAGTACTTC
NA	TRBV7-2	TRBJ2-1	once	CASSKDRNGQFF	TGTGCCAGCAGCAAAGACAGGAATGGGCAGTTCTTC
NA	TRBV20-1	TRBJ2-3	few	CSARDEGLTGTEYF	TGCAGTGCTAGAGATGAAGGGTTGACTGGGACTGAGTATTTT
NA	TRBV12-3/TRBV12-4	TRBJ2-3	NA	CASSPYPNRVDTDTQYF	TGTGCCAGCAGTCCCTACCCCAATCGAGTGGACACAGATACGCAATATTTT
NA	TRBV9	TRBJ1-2	NA	CASSVGAGSGYTF	TGTGCCAGCAGCGTAGGTGCGGGGAGTGGCTACACCTTC
NA	TRBV7-9	TRBJ2-3	NA	CASSFPPRVGAPDTQYF	TGTGCCAGCAGCTTCCCCCCTCGGGTGGGAGCGCCAGATACGCAGTATTTT
NA	TRBV11-1	TRBJ2-7	NA	CASSLFGTSSYEQYF	TGTGCCAGCAGCTTATTCGGGACATCCTCCTACGAGCAGTACTTC
NA	TRBV12-5	TRBJ2-1	NA	CASGLPPRYNEQFF	TGTGCTAGTGGTTTGCCCCCAAGATACAATGAGCAGTTCTTC
NA	TRBV28	TRBJ2-7	NA	CASSPTGRGRHEQYF	TGTGCCAGCAGCCCCACCGGTCGGGGGAGGCACGAGCAGTACTTC
TRBD1	TRBV29-1	TRBJ2-3	NA	CSVAGGDRGTDTQYF	TGCAGCGTTGCAGGCGGGGACAGGGGCACAGATACGCAGTATTTT
NA	TRBV29-1	TRBJ2-5	NA	CSVAADQETQYF	TGCAGCGTTGCGGCAGACCAAGAGACCCAGTACTTC
NA	TRBV13	TRBJ2-7	NA	CASSLEGQRKRANTYEQYF	TGTGCCAGCAGCTTAGAGGGACAGAGAAAGCGGGCGAATACCTACGAGCAGTACTTC
NA	TRBV6-4	TRBJ2-7	NA	CASRMDREGCEQYF	TGTGCCAGCAGGATGGACAGGGAGGGCTGCGAGCAGTACTTC
TRBD2	TRBV10-3	TRBJ2-2	NA	CAISGPSGKDTGELFF	TGTGCCATCAGTGGGCCTAGCGGGAAGGACACCGGGGAGCTGTTTTTT
NA	TRBV7-2	TRBJ1-2	once	CASNLTLGEGAPSGYTF	TGTGCCAGCAACTTAACCCTTGGGGAAGGGGCCCCTAGTGGCTACACCTTC
NA	TRBV10-3	TRBJ1-3	NA	CAISESWQSLSSGNTIYF	TGTGCCATCAGTGAGTCGTGGCAGAGCCTTTCCTCTGGAAACACCATATATTTT
TRBD2	TRBV20-1	TRBJ2-7	NA	CSARVWLAGIMAYEQYF	TGCAGTGCTAGAGTATGGCTAGCGGGGATAATGGCCTACGAGCAGTACTTC
TRBD2	TRBV10-3	TRBJ2-3	NA	CAIRGGAGVTDTQYF	TGTGCCATCAGGGGTGGGGCGGGGGTAACAGATACGCAGTATTTT
NA	TRBV20-1	TRBJ1-5	NA	CSAPKAGAYSNQPQHF	TGCAGTGCCCCCAAGGCAGGGGCATATAGCAATCAGCCCCAGCATTTT
NA	TRBV7-9	TRBJ2-7	NA	CASSLERYQYF	TGTGCCAGCAGCCTTGAGCGATACCAGTACTTC
NA	TRBV20-1	TRBJ1-2	NA	CSASIGLGGGYTF	TGCAGTGCTAGCATCGGGTTGGGGGGAGGCTACACCTTC
NA	TRBV6-2/TRBV6-3	TRBJ2-1	NA	CASSHRRGEQFF	TGTGCCAGCAGCCACCGCAGGGGTGAGCAGTTCTTC
TRBD1	TRBV6-5	TRBJ2-4	NA	CASNTGDAKNIQYF	TGTGCCAGCAATACAGGGGATGCCAAAAACATTCAGTACTTC
NA	TRBV27	TRBJ2-7	few	CASAPGDIIYEQYF	TGTGCCAGCGCCCCTGGGGACATTATCTACGAGCAGTACTTC
NA	TRBV28	TRBJ1-1	NA	CASSFGGITEAFF	TGTGCCAGCAGTTTTGGGGGGATCACTGAAGCTTTCTTT
NA	TRBV29-1	TRBJ1-2	NA	CSVVYQAGAFYGYTF	TGCAGCGTTGTATACCAGGCGGGGGCGTTTTATGGCTACACCTTC
NA	TRBV25-1	TRBJ2-3	NA	CASSASSVGTDTQYF	TGTGCCAGCAGTGCGTCTAGCGTAGGCACAGATACGCAGTATTTT